This TCR beta chain was recovered during a study of T cell repertoires in cytomegalovirus infection (dated by TCRdb to the late 2010s). Background on the whole study: The HLA type of each donor mattered for the analysis, because public TCR beta signatures pointed to carriage of CMV infection along with the matching HLA type.

Sequenced on an Illumina HiSeq 1500. TCRdb itself trimmed the public reads at Q25 with fastp, ran MiXCR and retained productive beta chains. Records with the same CDR3 protein are collapsed into one entry carrying the most frequent genes and DNA. For this sample there are a few hundred thousand distinct CDR3 sequences; about 25% appear just once. The ten largest clones capture less than 15% of the sample. Points the paper makes about the study in general: The ex vivo response was dominated by HLA-C-restricted CMV-specific TCR beta clonotypes, which also provided the single most frequent clonotype in two of eight donors. In both this cohort and an independent approximately 370-donor cohort, the cumulative frequency of public TCR beta family members distinguished carriers of CMV infection plus the relevant HLA type.

V is cut back by 6 bases and J by 2 bases, with 10 bases in the junction unmatched. The CDR3 numbers 18 residues from cysteine through phenylalanine. Only the CDR3 DNA is retained, 54 bases long and in frame from the first base. From a lookup of the germline V gene, CDR1 and CDR2 are MGHRA and YSYEKL. This clonotype was observed a few times. The clone's antigen remains unknown. No base quality information exists; no much larger clone differs at one position. Recombination connected TRBV4-1 to TRBJ2-6; TRBD1 agrees with 10 junctional bases. Material: PBMCs. The TCR originated in a human donor in good health (CMV status not recorded). Some clones in this sample may be carry-over from other donors' samples. CDR3 sequence: CASSARGTGEPGANVLTF. The DNA sequence is given as TGCGCCAGCAGTGCCCGCGGGACAGGGGAACCTGGGGCCAACGTCCTGACTTTC.